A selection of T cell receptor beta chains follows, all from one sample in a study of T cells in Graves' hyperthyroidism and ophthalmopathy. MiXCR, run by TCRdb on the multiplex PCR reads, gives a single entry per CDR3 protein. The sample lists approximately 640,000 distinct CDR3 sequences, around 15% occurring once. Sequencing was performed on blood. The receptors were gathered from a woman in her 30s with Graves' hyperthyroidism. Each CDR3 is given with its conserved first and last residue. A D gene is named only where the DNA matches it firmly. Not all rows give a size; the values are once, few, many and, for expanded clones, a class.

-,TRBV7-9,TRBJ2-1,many,CASSRVINEQFF,TGTGCCAGCAGCAGGGTCATCAATGAGCAGTTCTTC
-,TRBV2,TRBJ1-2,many,CASSENGSGDYGYTF,TGTGCCAGCAGTGAAAATGGGTCAGGGGACTATGGCTACACCTTC
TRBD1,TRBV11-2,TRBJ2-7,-,CASSPQGQVRLYEQYF,TGTGCCAGCAGCCCCCAAGGACAGGTGAGGCTATACGAGCAGTACTTC
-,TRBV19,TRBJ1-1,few,CASKGGSYTEAFF,TGTGCCAGTAAAGGTGGCTCTTACACTGAAGCTTTCTTT
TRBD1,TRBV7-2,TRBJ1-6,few,CASRSSGGNSPLHF,TGTGCCAGCAGGTCCTCAGGGGGGAATTCACCCCTCCACTTT
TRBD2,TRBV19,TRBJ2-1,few,CASSMGSSGSLYEQFF,TGTGCCAGTAGTATGGGTTCTAGCGGGAGTTTGTATGAGCAGTTCTTC
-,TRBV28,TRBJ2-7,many,CASSFRTGEQYF,TGTGCCAGCAGTTTCAGGACGGGAGAGCAGTACTTC
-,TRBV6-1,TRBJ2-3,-,CASILNGADTQYF,TGTGCCAGCATTCTAAACGGGGCAGATACGCAGTATTTT
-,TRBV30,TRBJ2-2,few,CASPREDTGELFF,TGTGCCTCCCCCAGGGAGGACACCGGGGAGCTGTTTTTT
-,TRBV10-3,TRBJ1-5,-,CAISSGVNQPQHF,TGTGCCATCTCAAGTGGGGTAAATCAGCCCCAGCATTTT
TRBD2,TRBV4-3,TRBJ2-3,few,CASSQVGSGMPNTQYF,TGCGCCAGCAGCCAAGTGGGAAGCGGGATGCCTAATACGCAGTATTTT
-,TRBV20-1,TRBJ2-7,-,CSALTLTSSYEQYF,TGCAGTGCCCTGACTTTGACTAGCTCCTACGAGCAGTACTTC
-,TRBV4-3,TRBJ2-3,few,CASSRGALSTDTQYF,TGCGCCAGCAGCCGGGGAGCCTTAAGCACAGATACGCAGTATTTT
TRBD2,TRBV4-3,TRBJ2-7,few,CASSQDVTSGRYEQYF,TGCGCCAGCAGCCAAGATGTGACTAGCGGGCGATACGAGCAGTACTTC
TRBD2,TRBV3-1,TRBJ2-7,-,CASSQVTSGSRRNEQYF,TGTGCCAGCAGCCAGGTCACTAGCGGGAGTAGAAGAAACGAGCAGTACTTC
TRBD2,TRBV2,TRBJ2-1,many,CASRADSGIDEQFF,TGTGCCAGCAGAGCTGATAGCGGGATAGATGAGCAGTTCTTC
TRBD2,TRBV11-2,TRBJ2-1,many,CASSHHAPFSGRASDEQFF,TGTGCCAGCAGCCACCACGCCCCTTTTAGCGGGAGGGCCTCAGATGAGCAGTTCTTC
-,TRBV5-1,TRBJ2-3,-,CASSLAATSTDTQYF,TGCGCCAGCAGCCTAGCAGCTACTAGCACAGATACGCAGTATTTT
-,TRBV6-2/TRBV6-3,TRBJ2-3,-,CASSSTDSGTDTQYF,TGTGCCAGCAGTTCTACAGATTCGGGCACAGATACGCAGTATTTT
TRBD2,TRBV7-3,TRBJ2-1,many,CASSLTSSGEQFF,TGTGCCAGCAGCTTAACGTCTAGCGGCGAGCAGTTCTTC
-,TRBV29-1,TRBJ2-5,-,CSVSARGTETQYF,TGCAGCGTTTCGGCCAGGGGAACAGAGACCCAGTACTTC
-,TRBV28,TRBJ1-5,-,CASRAPTRWGQPQHF,TGTGCCAGCAGAGCCCCGACAAGATGGGGTCAGCCCCAGCATTTT
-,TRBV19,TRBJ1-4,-,CASSKRADGMTNEKLFF,TGTGCCAGTAGTAAACGAGCGGACGGGATGACTAATGAAAAACTGTTTTTT
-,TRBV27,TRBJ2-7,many,CASSLSGDYEQYF,TGTGCCAGCAGTCTGTCCGGCGACTACGAGCAGTACTTC
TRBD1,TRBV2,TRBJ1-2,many,CASSRQGGNYGYTF,TGTGCCAGCAGCAGACAGGGGGGAAACTATGGCTACACCTTC
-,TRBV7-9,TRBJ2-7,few,CASSLMTQVGYEQYF,TGTGCCAGCAGCTTAATGACCCAAGTGGGCTACGAGCAGTACTTC
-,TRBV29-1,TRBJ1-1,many,CSVGFIGRNTEAFF,TGCAGCGTTGGGTTCATAGGGAGGAACACTGAAGCTTTCTTT
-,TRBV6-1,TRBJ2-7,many,CASNPGLFYEQYF,TGTGCCAGCAACCCAGGACTATTCTACGAGCAGTACTTC
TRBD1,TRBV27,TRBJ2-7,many,CAHRGITYEQYF,TGTGCCCACAGGGGGATAACCTACGAGCAGTACTTC
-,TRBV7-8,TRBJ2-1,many,CASRQTTGQNEQFF,TGTGCCAGCAGGCAAACGACAGGACAAAATGAGCAGTTCTTC
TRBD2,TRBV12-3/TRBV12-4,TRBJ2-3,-,CASSLLASGLALDTQYF,TGTGCCAGCAGTTTATTAGCTTCGGGACTAGCGCTAGATACGCAGTATTTT
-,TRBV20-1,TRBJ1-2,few,CSARPTWEGYGYTF,TGCAGTGCTAGACCGACCTGGGAGGGGTATGGCTACACCTTC
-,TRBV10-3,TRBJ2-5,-,CAISETPESYQETQYF,TGTGCCATCAGTGAGACTCCAGAGAGTTACCAAGAGACCCAGTACTTC
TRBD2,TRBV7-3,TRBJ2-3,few,CASSILAGGPGDTQYF,TGTGCCAGCAGCATTTTAGCGGGAGGGCCTGGAGATACGCAGTATTTT
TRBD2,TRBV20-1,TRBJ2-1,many,CSARGGLAGPYEQFF,TGCAGTGCTAGAGGGGGACTAGCGGGACCTTATGAGCAGTTCTTC
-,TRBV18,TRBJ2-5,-,CASSSNVGLETQYF,TGTGCCAGCTCATCAAACGTGGGTCTGGAGACCCAGTACTTC
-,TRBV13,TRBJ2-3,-,CASTSGASTDTQYF,TGTGCCAGCACCTCTGGGGCCTCCACAGATACGCAGTATTTT
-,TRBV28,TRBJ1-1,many,CASSFPWGENTEAFF,TGTGCCAGCAGTTTCCCCTGGGGAGAGAACACTGAAGCTTTCTTT
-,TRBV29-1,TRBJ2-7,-,CSVETARSYEQYF,TGCAGCGTGGAAACAGCACGATCCTACGAGCAGTACTTC
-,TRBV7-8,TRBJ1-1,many,CASSPWGATEAFF,TGTGCCAGCAGCCCATGGGGAGCGACTGAAGCTTTCTTT
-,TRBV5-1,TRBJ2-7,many,CASSSSSLEQYF,TGCGCCAGCAGCTCATCTAGCCTCGAGCAGTACTTC
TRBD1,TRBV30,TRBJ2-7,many,CAWATGGYEQYF,TGTGCCTGGGCGACAGGGGGGTACGAGCAGTACTTC
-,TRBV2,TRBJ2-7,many,CASSERGYEQYF,TGTGCCAGCAGTGAAAGGGGGTACGAGCAGTACTTC
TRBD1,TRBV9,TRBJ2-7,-,CASSVDTGGSYEQYF,TGTGCCAGCAGCGTAGACACAGGGGGGTCCTACGAGCAGTACTTC
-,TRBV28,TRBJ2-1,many,CASSLPDRYNEQFF,TGTGCCAGCAGTTTACCAGACAGATACAATGAGCAGTTCTTC
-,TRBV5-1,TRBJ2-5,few,CASSRTIQETQYF,TGCGCCAGCAGCCGGACTATACAAGAGACCCAGTACTTC
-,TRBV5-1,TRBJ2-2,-,CASSPRGRGSPGELFF,TGCGCCAGCAGCCCCCGTGGCAGGGGAAGTCCCGGGGAGCTGTTTTTT
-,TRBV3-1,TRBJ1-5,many,CASSQDPVTGQPQHF,TGTGCCAGCAGCCAAGACCCAGTTACGGGTCAGCCCCAGCATTTT
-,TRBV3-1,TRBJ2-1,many,CASTFGLPPYNEQFF,TGTGCCAGCACCTTTGGACTTCCCCCCTACAATGAGCAGTTCTTC
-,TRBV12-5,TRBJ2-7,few,CANGLLGSSYEQYF,TGTGCTAATGGTTTGCTAGGGAGCTCCTACGAGCAGTACTTC
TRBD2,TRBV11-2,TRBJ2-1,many,CASSFRASGTGTYNEQFF,TGTGCCAGCAGCTTCAGGGCTAGCGGGACGGGTACCTACAATGAGCAGTTCTTC
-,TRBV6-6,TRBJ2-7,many,CASSYIDSAEQYF,TGTGCCAGCAGTTACATTGACTCAGCCGAGCAGTACTTC
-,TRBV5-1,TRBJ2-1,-,CASSSTASYNEQFF,TGCGCCAGCAGCTCGACAGCTTCCTACAATGAGCAGTTCTTC